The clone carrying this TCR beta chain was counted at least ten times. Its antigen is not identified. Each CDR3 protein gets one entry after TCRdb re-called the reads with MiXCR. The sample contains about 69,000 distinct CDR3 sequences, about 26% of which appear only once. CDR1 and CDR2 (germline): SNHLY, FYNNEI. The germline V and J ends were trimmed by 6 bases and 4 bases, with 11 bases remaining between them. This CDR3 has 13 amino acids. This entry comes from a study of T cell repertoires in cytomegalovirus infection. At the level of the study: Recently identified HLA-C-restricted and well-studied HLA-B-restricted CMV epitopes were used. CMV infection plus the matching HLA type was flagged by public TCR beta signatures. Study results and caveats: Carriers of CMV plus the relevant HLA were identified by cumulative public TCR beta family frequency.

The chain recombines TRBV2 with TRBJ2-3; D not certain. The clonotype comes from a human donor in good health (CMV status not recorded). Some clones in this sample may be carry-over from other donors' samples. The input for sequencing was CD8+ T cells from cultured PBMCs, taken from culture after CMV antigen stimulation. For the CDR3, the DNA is TGTGCCAGCAGCGCAAACCGGGCAGATACGCAGTATTTT. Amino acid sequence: CASSANRADTQYF.